This paragraph covers one T cell receptor (beta chain) sequence. Per the study methods: Estimates of nucleated cell counts were drawn from the amplification of reference gene primers. The method was immunoSEQ multiplex PCR; TCRdb's version includes in-frame clones alone and lacks a portion of them. The DNA gave D and trimming, while V, J and clone size come from that table. The table has about 62,000 clones, approximately 92% seen once. CDR1 is SGHDT, CDR2 YYEEEE, per germline. The CDR3 extends over 11 amino acids. Trimming left V 5 bases short and J 2 bases short, with 4 bases between. This entry belongs to a study of blood T cell repertoires in COVID-19. In the study overall: Sites across the United States, Italy and Spain contributed samples from acute and convalescent COVID-19.

This chain connects TRBV5-6 to TRBJ2-5; no clear D. The clonotype originates from a woman aged 60-70 years with COVID-19, enrolled during active disease. Specimen: peripheral blood. In nucleotides, the CDR3 is TGTGCCAGCAGGTATCAAGAGACCCAGTACTTC. It codes for CASRYQETQYF.